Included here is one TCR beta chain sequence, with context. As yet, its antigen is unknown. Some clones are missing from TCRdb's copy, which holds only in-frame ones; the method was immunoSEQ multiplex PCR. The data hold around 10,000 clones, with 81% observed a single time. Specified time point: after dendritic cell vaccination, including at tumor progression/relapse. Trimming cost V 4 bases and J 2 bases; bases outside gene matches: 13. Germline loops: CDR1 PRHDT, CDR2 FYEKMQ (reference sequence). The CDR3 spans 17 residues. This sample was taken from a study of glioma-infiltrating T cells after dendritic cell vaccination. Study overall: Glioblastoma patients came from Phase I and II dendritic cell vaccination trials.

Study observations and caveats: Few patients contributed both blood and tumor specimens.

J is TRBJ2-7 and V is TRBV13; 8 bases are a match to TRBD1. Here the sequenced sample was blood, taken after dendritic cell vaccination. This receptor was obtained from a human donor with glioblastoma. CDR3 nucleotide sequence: TGTGCCAGCAGCTCCCCCGCTCGGGACAGGCAAGCCTACGAGCAGTACTTC. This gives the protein CASSSPARDRQAYEQYF.